This T cell receptor beta chain is drawn from a study of cytomegalovirus exposure and HLA in healthy donors. This clone has a handful of counts. What it recognizes is unknown. The CDR3 length is 15 residues. Germline lookup yields CDR1 SGHRS and CDR2 YFSETQ. The V gene end was trimmed by 0 bases and the J gene end by 3 bases; junction bases not matched to a gene: 4. PCR involved 60 Vbeta and 13 Jbeta primers. Method: immunoSEQ multiplex PCR; TCRdb's copy keeps in-frame clones and lacks some. The repertoire has 150,000 to 180,000 clones, approximately 75% of them found once; the top ten carry 2.8%. Whole-study findings and limits: Earlier analysis looked at TCR beta V segments, and most were productive about 90% or about 30% of the time. Per published reports, the classifier diagnosed cytomegalovirus status with high specificity and sensitivity. A link between a missense DCLRE1C variant and TCR beta V- and J-gene trimming emerged from a later analysis. The study designated 150 or so TCR beta chains cytomegalovirus-associated.

The V gene is TRBV5-1, the J gene TRBJ2-5; 8 nucleotides match TRBD2. The receptor was isolated from a man between 18 and 35 years old in good health and CMV-seronegative. The sample comprised PBMCs. The CDR3 protein is CASSLGGGLEETQYF. The CDR3 region has the DNA TGCGCCAGCAGCTTGGGTGGGGGACTAGAAGAGACCCAGTACTTC.